One and the same sample provided the 18 T cell receptor beta chains below, sequenced in a study of cytomegalovirus exposure and HLA in healthy donors. Vbeta (60) and Jbeta (13) primers were used in the PCR. Sequencing was performed with immunoSEQ multiplex PCR; in TCRdb, only in-frame clones are kept and a portion is missing. The repertoire consists of about 160,000 clones, with roughly 82% occurring once and the leading ten covering around 10%. Sequences were obtained from PBMCs. The receptors originated from a man aged 45-65 years in good health and CMV-seropositive.

This sequence joins TRBV14 and TRBJ2-3; the match to TRBD2 covers 11 bases. The germline CDR1 and CDR2 sequences are SGHDN and FVKESK. The junction had 1 base not matched to a gene; V was cut back by 1 base and J by 1 base. The length of the CDR3 is 16 residues. This CDR3 is CASSQGLAGRTDTQYF. The DNA of the CDR3 is TGTGCCAGCAGCCAAGGACTAGCGGGGCGCACAGATACGCAGTATTTT.

CDR3 sequence reads: CASRGVGNEQFF. In DNA, the CDR3 is TGTGCCAGCCGCGGGGTGGGGAATGAGCAGTTCTTC. The V and J genes are TRBV11-3 and TRBJ2-1; weak D call: TRBD2 (6 bases). Germline assignment: CDR1 SGHNT and CDR2 YENEEA. This CDR3 contains 12 residues. V lost 8 bases and J 7 bases, leaving 12 bases between the germline ends.

This chain uses TRBV5-1 with TRBJ1-2, with D possibly being TRBD1 (6 bases). Deletions cut 0 bases from V and 4 bases from J, with 16 bases between. This CDR3 has 16 amino acids. Germline V gene sequence: CDR1 SGHRS, CDR2 YFSETQ. The CDR3 region is CASSLDPDSSGYGYTF. CDR3 DNA: TGCGCCAGCAGCTTGGACCCGGACAGTTCCGGCTATGGCTACACCTTC.

The chain links TRBV6-6 to TRBJ1-5; D may be TRBD1 (6 bases). CDR1 and CDR2 (germline): MNHNY, SVGAGI (reference sequence). V lost 6 bases and J lost 3, with 12 bases in between. The CDR3 sequence is 14 residues long. Written as DNA, the CDR3 is TGTGCCAGCAGCCCTACAGGGTTCAATCAGCCCCAGCATTTT. Protein product: CASSPTGFNQPQHF.

The chain has TRBV7-2 and TRBJ1-2, with TRBD1 as a possible D gene (6 bases). The V end lost 1 base, the J end lost 0 bases, and 18 bases lay between the germline ends. CDR3 length: 18 amino acids. Germline-derived CDR1 and CDR2 are SGHTA and FQGNSA. In DNA, the CDR3 is TGTGCCAGCAGCTTAGTGGGCGGGGGGGGCGTAACTAACTATGGCTACACCTTC. This gives the protein CASSLVGGGGVTNYGYTF.

The chain has TRBV5-1 and TRBJ2-3; tentatively, D is TRBD1 (6 bases). The CDR3 is 16 residues long. Germline V gives CDR1 SGHRS, CDR2 YFSETQ. Trimming stripped 0 bases from V and 0 bases from J, with 11 bases between. CDR3 region: CASSLVFQGSTDTQYF. The CDR3 region has the DNA TGCGCCAGCAGCTTGGTTTTTCAGGGGAGCACAGATACGCAGTATTTT.

This chain links TRBV6-5 with TRBJ2-5; the D gene is possibly TRBD2 (5 bases). The V end lost 0 bases, the J end lost 5 bases, and 13 bases lay between the germline ends. Germline V gene data show CDR1 as MNHEY and CDR2 as SVGAGI. This CDR3 is built from 15 residues. The CDR3 DNA reads TGTGCCAGCAGTTACTCAGTGGCCCCGGGGGAGACCCAGTACTTC. Translating it yields CASSYSVAPGETQYF.

The V gene is TRBV5-4, the J gene TRBJ2-7; TRBD1 is a possible D gene (6 bases). Germline V CDR1 and CDR2: SGHNT, YYREEE (reference sequence). Trimming shortened V by 0 bases and J by 0 bases, and 10 bases separated the two germline ends. The CDR3 runs 15 residues. The DNA of the CDR3 is TGTGCCAGCAGCTTGGGACAGGCCAACTCCTACGAGCAGTACTTC. Residues: CASSLGQANSYEQYF.

The chain links TRBV20-1 to TRBJ1-2; no clear D gene. This CDR3 spans 11 amino acids. Germline V gene data show CDR1 as DFQATT and CDR2 as SNEGSKA (reference sequence). Between the trimmed V and J ends, which lost 4 bases and 5 bases, there was a span of 8 bases. CDR3 protein: CSATPAYGYTF. As DNA, the CDR3 is TGCAGTGCTACACCAGCGTATGGCTACACCTTC.

As DNA, the CDR3 is TGCGCCAGCAGCTTCCAAGGACAGGGGGGGGATGAGCAGTTCTTC. Protein sequence: CASSFQGQGGDEQFF. The chain employs TRBV5-1 and TRBJ2-1; 10 nucleotides match TRBD1. The CDR3 has 15 amino acids. Germline CDR1 SGHRS, CDR2 YFSETQ. V shed 2 bases and J 8 bases; nucleotides not matched to a gene: 7.

There are a few counts of this clone. The chain joins TRBV11-2 to TRBJ1-6; D is undetermined. Looked up from germline, CDR1 is SGHAT and CDR2 is FQNNGV. Trimming cost V 1 base and J 5 bases, with 9 bases left between them. This CDR3 has 15 residues. The CDR3 is CASSLGQADNSPLHF. CDR3 nucleotides: TGTGCCAGCAGCTTAGGGCAGGCCGATAATTCACCCCTCCACTTT.

CDR3 region: CAWRPFRGHNSPLHF. As DNA, the CDR3 is TGTGCCTGGAGGCCATTTAGGGGGCACAATTCACCCCTCCACTTT. The chain links TRBV30 to TRBJ1-6; the match to TRBD1 covers 7 bases. J lost 7 bases, V lost 3 bases, and 9 bases had no gene match. The CDR3 is 15 residues long. Germline lookup yields CDR1 GTSNPN and CDR2 SVGIG (reference sequence).

With respect to this clone: At one end the junction does not follow the germline gene, possibly because of a read error. The sample has other DNA sequences that encode this CDR3 too. The chain joins TRBV6-5 to TRBJ2-3; a possible D gene is TRBD1 (5 bases). The CDR3 contains 15 residues. Germline V CDR1 and CDR2: MNHEY, SVGAGI. The DNA of the CDR3 is TGTGCCAGCAGCTCCCCAGACAGAGGCACGGATACGCAGTATTTT. Protein product: CASSSPDRGTDTQYF.

This clone has only one observation. The genes are TRBV4-3 and TRBJ2-1; 10 bases map to TRBD1. Germline V gives CDR1 LGHNA, CDR2 YSLEER. The junction had 5 bases not matched to a gene; V was cut back by 1 base and J by 8 bases. The length of the CDR3 is 15 residues. The DNA of the CDR3 is TGCGCCAGCAGCCAAGCCACCGGGACAGGGGATGAGCAGTTCTTC. Amino acid sequence: CASSQATGTGDEQFF.

This clone was found a few times. The genes are TRBV7-8 and TRBJ1-5; D unresolved. The V end lost 0 bases, the J end lost 0 bases, and 12 bases lay between the germline ends. This CDR3 spans 17 amino acids. Germline CDR1 reads SGHVS; CDR2 reads FQNEAQ. The CDR3 loop is CASSLAVSGSSNQPQHF. Here the CDR3 DNA reads TGTGCCAGCAGCTTAGCGGTATCGGGGAGTAGCAATCAGCCCCAGCATTTT.

The chain uses TRBV6-1 and TRBJ2-3; TRBD2 agrees at 11 bases. The CDR3 is 16 amino acids. With V trimmed by 1 base and J by 5 bases, 5 bases remained unmatched. Germline V gene lookup returns CDR1 MNHNS and CDR2 SASEGT. The CDR3 DNA sequence: TGTGCCAGCAGTGAAGAACGGCTAGCGGGGGGAGATACGCAGTATTTT. Translation gives CASSEERLAGGDTQYF.

The chain recombines TRBV27 with TRBJ1-2; D might be TRBD1 (6 bases). Per germline, CDR1 MNHEY and CDR2 SMNVEV (reference sequence). This CDR3 has 14 amino acids. Trimming removed 6 bases at V and 4 bases at J, with 15 bases between. The CDR3 nucleotides are TGTGCCAGCAGCGAGGCCGGGACAACCTATGGCTACACCTTC. Translated, it gives CASSEAGTTYGYTF.

V gene TRBV6-6 combines with J gene TRBJ1-3; 8 bases align to TRBD1. Germline loops: CDR1 MNHNY, CDR2 SVGAGI (reference sequence). V was pared by 4 bases and J by 6 bases, with 2 bases of the junction left unmatched. The CDR3 spans 13 residues. CDR3 protein: CASSWTGINTIYF. CDR3 in DNA: TGTGCCAGCAGTTGGACAGGGATAAACACCATATATTTT.